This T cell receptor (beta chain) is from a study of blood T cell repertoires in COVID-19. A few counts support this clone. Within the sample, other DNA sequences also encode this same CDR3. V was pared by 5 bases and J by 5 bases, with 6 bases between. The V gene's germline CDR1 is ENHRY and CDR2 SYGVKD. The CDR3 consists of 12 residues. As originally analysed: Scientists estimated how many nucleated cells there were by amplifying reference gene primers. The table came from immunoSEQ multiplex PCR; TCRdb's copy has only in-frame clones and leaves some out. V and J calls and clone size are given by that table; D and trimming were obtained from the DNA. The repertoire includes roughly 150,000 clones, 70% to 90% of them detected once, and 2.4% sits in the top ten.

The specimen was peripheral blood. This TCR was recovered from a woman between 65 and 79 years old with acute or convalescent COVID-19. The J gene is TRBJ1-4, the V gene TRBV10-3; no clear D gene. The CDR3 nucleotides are TGTGCCATCAGTCGTGAGAATGAAAAACTGTTTTTT. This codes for CAISRENEKLFF.